The rows below give T cell receptor beta chains drawn from one sample of a study of siplizumab effects on memory and regulatory T cells. Sequencing used immunoSEQ multiplex PCR; TCRdb keeps in-frame clones, though not all of them. Seen here are some 100,000 clones, 92% observed once, and the top ten hold 0.65% to 0.8%. Sequenced input: Tregs sorted from blood. The origin of the receptors is a human donor in good health. CDR3s include the opening cysteine and the closing phenylalanine or tryptophan.

TRBV6-5,TRBJ2-7,CASGRDRGVYEQYF
TRBV19,TRBJ1-4,CASSILAGRSTNEKLFF
TRBV30,TRBJ2-2,CAWSLRTSLGTGELFF
TRBV27,TRBJ1-2,CASSQLPVVLSYGYTF
TRBV18,TRBJ2-5,CASSPDSGRPQETQYF
TRBV11-2,TRBJ2-7,CASSLDRGHQASQQYF
TRBV5-1,TRBJ2-1,CASSPVNPHSGRAYNEQFF
TRBV18,TRBJ2-2,CASSQSTSGGNTGELFF
TRBV18,TRBJ2-6,CASSPGTGGSGANVLTF
TRBV13,TRBJ1-4,CASSPGQVLNEKLFF
TRBV6-1,TRBJ2-1,CASIFSSGLSEQFF
TRBV2,TRBJ2-1,CASSVGGSSYNEQFF
TRBV7-9,TRBJ2-7,CASSPGLAGVDEQYF
TRBV4-1,TRBJ2-7,CASSHLAGTSGTYEQYF
TRBV5-4,TRBJ1-1,CASSLDSGTEAFF
TRBV5-1,TRBJ1-3,CASSPGSGLNTIYF
TRBV5-1,TRBJ2-3,CATSLSGRATDTQYF
TRBV4-2,TRBJ1-4,CASSQEGSGSGNEKLFF
TRBV18,TRBJ1-5,CASFSRGNQPQHF
TRBV10-1,TRBJ2-1,CASSANSRDSPQFF
TRBV11-2,TRBJ1-2,CASSLDTGGGYGYTF
TRBV27,TRBJ2-5,CASSRETQYF
TRBV27,TRBJ1-6,CASSLLLGDLRSALHF